This T cell receptor (beta chain) was sequenced for a study of T cells after yellow fever vaccination. Study details: In the case of low-cell-number fractions, SMART-Seq v4 Ultra Low Input was used for preparation. General observations from the study: The appearance of a small share of clonotypes in both CD4 and CD8 compartments was observed.

TCRdb fed the 5' RACE reads into MiXCR, producing one record per CDR3 protein. Of about 300,000 distinct CDR3 sequences listed, 4% are singletons. V lost 0 bases to trimming and J lost 4 bases; unmatched junction nucleotides: 3. This CDR3 contains 15 residues. From germline, CDR1 is SGHTA and CDR2 FQGNSA. Note on this clonotype: No antigen is known for it.

This chain uses TRBV7-2 with TRBJ2-4; 7 nucleotides align to TRBD2. The receptor was derived from a man aged 18 to 29 who received the YFV17D yellow fever vaccine. The specimen was PBMCs, collected 5 days after the yellow fever booster vaccination. CDR3 in DNA: TGTGCCAGCAGCTTAGCCGGGACTAAAAAAAACATTCAGTACTTC. Amino acid sequence: CASSLAGTKKNIQYF. The full variable domain, with the rest looked up from reference TRBV7-2 and TRBJ2-4, is GAGVSQSPSNKVTEKGKDVELRCDPISGHTALYWYRQSLGQGLEFLIYFQGNSAPDKSGLPSDRFSAERTGGSVSTLTIQRTQQEDSAVYLCASSLAGTKKNIQYFGAGTRLSVL.